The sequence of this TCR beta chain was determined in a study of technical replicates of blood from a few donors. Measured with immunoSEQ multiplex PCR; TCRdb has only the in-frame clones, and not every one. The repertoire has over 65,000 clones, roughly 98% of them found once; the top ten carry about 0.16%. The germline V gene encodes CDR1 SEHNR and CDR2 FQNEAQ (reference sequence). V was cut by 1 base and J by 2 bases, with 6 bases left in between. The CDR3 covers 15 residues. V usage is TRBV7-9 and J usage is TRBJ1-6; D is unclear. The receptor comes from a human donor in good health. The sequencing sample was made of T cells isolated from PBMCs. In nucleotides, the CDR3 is TGTGCCAGCAGCTTAGTCTTCCCCTATAATTCACCCCTCCACTTT. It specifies CASSLVFPYNSPLHF.